Listed here are 10 T cell receptor beta chains from one sample, sequenced in a study of cytomegalovirus exposure and HLA in healthy donors. The PCR had 60 Vbeta and 13 Jbeta primers. This table comes from immunoSEQ multiplex PCR, and its TCRdb copy is limited to in-frame clones, with some not included. The table records 120,000 to 150,000 clones, around 79% of them present only once. The sequenced sample was PBMCs. These receptors came from a female donor in good health and CMV-seronegative.

This clone was recorded a few times. V is TRBV28 and J is TRBJ1-4; 8 bases are shared with TRBD1. The germline gives CDR1 MDHEN, CDR2 SYDVKM. V lost 6 bases, J lost 8 bases, and 8 bases stayed unmatched. This CDR3 is 14 amino acids long. The CDR3 sequence: CASSRQGYSEKLFF. In nucleotides, the CDR3 is TGTGCCAGCAGCCGACAGGGGTATAGCGAAAAACTGTTTTTT.

This rearrangement joins TRBV19 to TRBJ2-3; 11 positions match TRBD1. The V gene's germline CDR1 is LNHDA and CDR2 SQIVND (reference sequence). The junction had 6 bases not matched to a gene; V was cut back by 10 bases and J by 6 bases. This CDR3 has 13 residues. Here the CDR3 reads CATRTGGLDTQYF. CDR3 DNA sequence: TGTGCCACCCGGACAGGGGGCTTGGATACGCAGTATTTT. Based on the CDR3 plus reference TRBV19 and TRBJ2-3, the full variable domain is DGGITQSPKYLFRKEGQNVTLSCEQNLNHDAMYWYRQDPGQGLRLIYYSQIVNDFQKGDIAEGYSVSREKKESFPLTVTSAQKNPTAFYLCATRTGGLDTQYFGPGTRLTVL.

The J gene is TRBJ2-7, the V gene TRBV18, with 9 bases fitting TRBD2. V trimming: 2 bases; J trimming: 4 bases; junction bases outside the gene matches: 9. This CDR3 has 16 amino acids. Germline CDR1 is KGHSH and CDR2 is LQKENI. As DNA, the CDR3 is TGTGCCAGCTCACCAGGACTAGCGCCCTTTCCATACGAGCAGTACTTC. Encoded protein: CASSPGLAPFPYEQYF.

The sample holds a few counts of this clone. The rearrangement links TRBV2 to TRBJ2-7, with a possible D match to TRBD2 (5 bases). V dropped 5 bases and J dropped 4 bases, with 6 bases sitting between them. This CDR3 comprises 11 residues. Germline V lookup: CDR1 SNHLY, CDR2 FYNNEI. The CDR3 sequence is CASSSGYEQYF. The CDR3 DNA reads TGTGCCAGCAGTAGCGGATACGAGCAGTACTTC.

This rearrangement joins TRBV10-3 to TRBJ2-2; TRBD1 is a possible D gene (7 bases). The CDR3 sequence is 16 residues long. Trimming removed 3 bases at V and 7 bases at J, with 18 bases between. In germline, CDR1 is ENHRY, CDR2 SYGVKD. The CDR3 DNA reads TGTGCCATCAGTGAAACGACAGGGTGGAGGGGCGGGGAGCTGTTTTTT. Its protein product is CAISETTGWRGGELFF.

J is TRBJ2-3 and V is TRBV5-6; 12 bases are a match to TRBD2. The germline V gene encodes CDR1 SGHDT and CDR2 YYEEEE. The CDR3 is made up of 16 amino acids. The J segment lost 5 bases and the V segment lost 4 bases, leaving 8 bases of the junction unmatched. CDR3 in amino acids: CASSLWTSGVEDTQYF. The CDR3 region has the DNA TGTGCCAGCAGCCTATGGACTAGCGGGGTGGAAGATACGCAGTATTTT.

The genes are TRBV2 and TRBJ2-3; no clear D gene. From germline, CDR1 is SNHLY and CDR2 FYNNEI. The germline V and J ends were trimmed by 8 bases and 1 base, with 10 bases remaining between them. The CDR3 is made up of 13 amino acids. This chain's CDR3 is CASHGVGTDTQYF. In DNA, the CDR3 is TGTGCCAGCCACGGTGTGGGCACAGATACGCAGTATTTT.

The genes are TRBV6-6 and TRBJ1-2; D is ambiguous. V shed 5 bases and J shed 2 bases, with 3 bases lying between them. This CDR3 contains 11 residues. Looked up from germline, CDR1 is MNHNY and CDR2 is SVGAGI (reference sequence). Here the CDR3 DNA reads TGTGCCAGCAGTCCAAACTATGGCTACACCTTC. Its protein product is CASSPNYGYTF.

The V call is TRBV6-5, the J call TRBJ1-1; possible D gene TRBD1, 6 bases. Germline V CDR1 and CDR2: MNHEY, SVGAGI. CDR3 size: 13 residues. The V end was cut by 6 bases, the J end by 3 bases, with 11 bases between. Here the CDR3 reads CASSLGADTEAFF. CDR3 DNA sequence: TGTGCCAGCAGCCTGGGGGCGGACACTGAAGCTTTCTTT.

This clone occurred a few times. The chain joins TRBV7-8 to TRBJ2-2, with TRBD1 matching 8 bases. Germline V gene lookup returns CDR1 SGHVS and CDR2 FQNEAQ. The trim removed 4 bases at V and 7 bases at J, leaving 2 bases unmatched. The CDR3 consists of 13 residues. The CDR3 sequence: CASSWTGIGELFF. The CDR3 DNA reads as TGTGCCAGCAGCTGGACAGGGATCGGGGAGCTGTTTTTT.